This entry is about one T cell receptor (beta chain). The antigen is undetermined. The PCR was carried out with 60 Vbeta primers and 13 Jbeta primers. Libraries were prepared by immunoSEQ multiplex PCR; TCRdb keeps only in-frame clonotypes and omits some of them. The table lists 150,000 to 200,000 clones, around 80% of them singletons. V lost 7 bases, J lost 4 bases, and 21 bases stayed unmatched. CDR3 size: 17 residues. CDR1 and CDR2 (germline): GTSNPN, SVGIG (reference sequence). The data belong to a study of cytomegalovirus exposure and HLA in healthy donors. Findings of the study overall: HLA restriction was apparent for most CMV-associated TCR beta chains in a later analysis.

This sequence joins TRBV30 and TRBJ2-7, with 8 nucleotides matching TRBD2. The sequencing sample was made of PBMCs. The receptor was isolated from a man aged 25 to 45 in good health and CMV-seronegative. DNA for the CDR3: TGTGCCTCTCTTGTGCCTGGCCGCGGGGGGAGGTTGTACGAGCAGTACTTC. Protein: CASLVPGRGGRLYEQYF.